These 30 T cell receptor beta chains were all obtained from the same sample, sequenced in a study of patients and donors after allogeneic stem cell transplantation. Via MiXCR, TCRdb re-called the RT-PCR reads, giving one row per CDR3 protein. The sample holds some 880,000 distinct CDR3 sequences, more than 15% seen once. Sequenced sample: blood, either unsorted or a sorted T cell fraction (not recorded which). The source is a human donor who was either an allogeneic HSCT recipient or a stem cell or donor lymphocyte infusion donor (not recorded which). It is not recorded whose cells these are; they may come from a transplant donor.

The V and J genes are TRBV12-3 or TRBV12-4 and TRBJ2-4; no clear D. The CDR3 spans 16 residues. Trimming removed 5 bases at V and 0 bases at J, with 14 bases between. Written as DNA, the CDR3 is TGTGCCAGCAGTCACCGACGGAATCTAGCCAAAAACATTCAGTACTTC. Residues: CASSHRRNLAKNIQYF.

This clonotype was found many times. The rearrangement joins TRBV29-1 to TRBJ2-1; 12 positions agree with TRBD2. The CDR3 spans 15 residues. The V gene end was trimmed by 4 bases and the J gene end by 6 bases; junction bases not matched to a gene: 7. Germline V CDR1 and CDR2: SQVTM, ANQGSEA. The CDR3 reads CSVAASGGVLNEQFF. In nucleotides, the CDR3 is TGCAGCGTTGCGGCTAGCGGGGGGGTCCTCAATGAGCAGTTCTTC.

The rearrangement uses TRBV3-1 and TRBJ1-1; D perhaps matches TRBD1 (5 bases). The CDR3 is 14 amino acids. The germline V gene encodes CDR1 LGHDT and CDR2 YNNKEL (reference sequence). Trimming stripped 4 bases from V and 1 base from J, with 10 bases between. CDR3: CASSRGRRNTEAFF. In DNA, the CDR3 is TGTGCCAGCAGCCGGGGACGAAGGAACACTGAAGCTTTCTTT.

In this sample, this clonotype turned up many times. This chain connects TRBV20-1 to TRBJ1-1, with a tentative D call TRBD1 (5 bases). Trimming left V 0 bases short and J 4 bases short, with 15 bases between. Germline assignment: CDR1 DFQATT and CDR2 SNEGSKA (reference sequence). The CDR3 spans 15 residues. Here the CDR3 reads CSARDRGGFVTEAFF. In nucleotides, the CDR3 is TGCAGTGCTAGAGATCGGGGGGGGTTCGTCACTGAAGCTTTCTTT.

The chain uses TRBV5-6 and TRBJ1-1; D uncertain. V lost 0 bases and J 0 bases, leaving 15 bases between the germline ends. The CDR3 spans 17 residues. Germline CDR1 reads SGHDT; CDR2 reads YYEEEE. The CDR3, as DNA: TGTGCCAGCAGCTTGGCCGTTGGTTCAGGAATGAACACTGAAGCTTTCTTT. It translates to CASSLAVGSGMNTEAFF.

The rearrangement uses TRBV10-3 and TRBJ1-6; 11 nucleotides agree with TRBD1. Germline trimming cut 6 bases from V and 7 bases from J; bases unmatched to any gene: 5. Per the germline V gene, CDR1 is ENHRY and CDR2 is SYGVKD. The CDR3 has 15 residues. CDR3 nucleotide sequence: TGTGCCATCAGGGGGGACAGGGGGACGAATTCACCCCTCCACTTT. It encodes CAIRGDRGTNSPLHF.

The chain links TRBV24-1 to TRBJ2-1, with 9 nucleotides matching TRBD2. The germline gives CDR1 KGHDR, CDR2 SFDVKD. J gave up 4 bases and V 4 bases, and 13 bases lay outside the gene matches. The CDR3 covers 18 residues. CDR3 coding DNA: TGTGCCACCAGTGACGCTAGGACTAGCGAACTTCTATACAATGAGCAGTTCTTC. It yields the protein CATSDARTSELLYNEQFF.

In this sample, this clonotype turned up a few times. V gene TRBV18 combines with J gene TRBJ1-1; 7 bases are shared with TRBD1. Germline lookup yields CDR1 KGHSH and CDR2 LQKENI. V lost 6 bases to trimming and J lost 0 bases; unmatched junction nucleotides: 13. The CDR3 sequence is 17 residues long. The CDR3 loop reads CASSLKQGVGMNTEAFF. CDR3 coding DNA: TGTGCCAGCTCTCTTAAGCAGGGGGTCGGGATGAACACTGAAGCTTTCTTT.

The chain has TRBV4-1 and TRBJ2-7; perhaps TRBD1 as D (6 bases). The germline CDR1 and CDR2 sequences are MGHRA and YSYEKL. The germline V and J ends were trimmed by 1 base and 6 bases, with 13 bases remaining between them. The CDR3 length is 14 residues. The CDR3 spells CASSQAQGRGEQYF. Written as DNA, the CDR3 is TGCGCCAGCAGCCAAGCCCAGGGGCGAGGCGAGCAGTACTTC.

The chain's CDR3 is CATRGGGGQPQHF. For the CDR3, the DNA is TGTGCCACCAGGGGAGGGGGCGGTCAGCCCCAGCATTTT. The chain links TRBV24-1 to TRBJ1-5, with 7 bases fitting TRBD1. V dropped 7 bases and J dropped 6; count of bases not matched to a gene: 5. The CDR3 covers 13 residues. Germline V gene data show CDR1 as KGHDR and CDR2 as SFDVKD.

The rearrangement links TRBV11-2 to TRBJ2-3; 9 bases map to TRBD2. This CDR3 is 15 amino acids long. CDR1 is SGHAT and CDR2 is FQNNGV in the germline V gene. V gave up 4 bases and J gave up 2 bases; unmatched junction bases: 4. CDR3: CASSYGLAYTDTQYF. For the CDR3, the DNA is TGTGCCAGCAGCTACGGACTAGCGTACACAGATACGCAGTATTTT. The variable domain in full, with the rest retrieved from reference TRBV11-2 and TRBJ2-3, is EAGVAQSPRYKIIEKRQSVAFWCNPISGHATLYWYQQILGQGPKLLIQFQNNGVVDDSQLPKDRFSAERLKGVDSTLKIQPAKLEDSAVYLCASSYGLAYTDTQYFGPGTRLTVL.

The CDR3 sequence: CASSYTGQGALDGYTF. The CDR3 region has the DNA TGTGCCAGCAGTTACACGGGACAGGGGGCTTTGGATGGCTACACCTTC. This chain connects TRBV6-2 or TRBV6-3 to TRBJ1-2, with 12 bases aligning to TRBD1. V lost 2 bases to trimming and J lost 6 bases; unmatched junction nucleotides: 7. CDR1 MNHEY and CDR2 SVGEGT come from the germline V gene. The CDR3 spans 16 residues.

The DNA for the CDR3 is TGTGCCAGCAGCTCACGGGACTCCCGGTACTTC. Its protein product is CASSSRDSRYF. V gene TRBV11-1 combines with J gene TRBJ2-5; weak D call: TRBD2 (6 bases). This CDR3 is 11 amino acids long. V lost 4 bases and J lost 13, with 13 bases in between. Germline CDR1 SGHAT, CDR2 FQDESV (reference sequence). The complete variable domain, with remaining parts taken from reference TRBV11-1 and TRBJ2-5, reads EAEVAQSPRYKITEKSQAVAFWCDPISGHATLYWYRQILGQGPELLVQFQDESVVDDSQLPKDRFSAERLKGVDSTLKIQPAELGDSAMYLCASSSRDSRYFGPGTRLLVL.

This sequence joins TRBV20-1 and TRBJ2-1; TRBD1 might be the D (6 bases). Trimming removed 5 bases from V and 5 bases from J, with 16 bases in between. This CDR3 comprises 14 residues. CDR1 is DFQATT, CDR2 SNEGSKA, per germline (reference sequence). Here the CDR3 reads CSADPQGRDNEQFF. The CDR3 DNA reads TGCAGTGCTGACCCACAGGGTAGGGACAATGAGCAGTTCTTC.

This clonotype was counted a few times. The chain carries TRBV11-1 and TRBJ2-7; D call uncertain. CDR3 length: 14 amino acids. Germline loops: CDR1 SGHAT, CDR2 FQDESV (reference sequence). V was pared by 2 bases and J by 0 bases, with 8 bases between. The CDR3 sequence is CASSLRRPSYEQYF. The CDR3 DNA reads as TGTGCCAGCAGCTTACGGCGGCCCTCCTACGAGCAGTACTTC. The whole variable domain, remainder taken from reference TRBV11-1 and TRBJ2-7, is EAEVAQSPRYKITEKSQAVAFWCDPISGHATLYWYRQILGQGPELLVQFQDESVVDDSQLPKDRFSAERLKGVDSTLKIQPAELGDSAMYLCASSLRRPSYEQYFGPGTRLTVT.

This clonotype appeared a few times. The J gene is TRBJ1-1, the V gene TRBV3-1; D possibly corresponds to TRBD1 (5 bases). CDR1 and CDR2 from the germline V gene are LGHDT and YNNKEL (reference sequence). V was trimmed by 5 bases and J by 2 bases, leaving 12 bases between them. The length of the CDR3 is 14 residues. CDR3 sequence (DNA): TGTGCCAGCAGCGAAAGCAGGACAAACACTGAAGCTTTCTTT. It translates to CASSESRTNTEAFF.

DNA of the CDR3: TGTGCCAGCAGCTTATTGAGAATTCCCCTTTATAGCAATCAGCCCCAGCATTTT. This sequence encodes CASSLLRIPLYSNQPQHF. The chain uses TRBV7-6 and TRBJ1-5; D uncertain. V was shortened by 2 bases and J by 0 bases, with 17 bases between the two germline ends. Germline V gene data show CDR1 as SGHVS and CDR2 as FNYEAQ. There are 18 residues in the CDR3.

Note on this clonotype: A read error may account for a junction end that differs from germline. V is TRBV5-5 and J is TRBJ2-2, with D maybe TRBD1 (6 bases). CDR1 and CDR2 from the germline V gene are SGHKS and YYEKEE (reference sequence). CDR3 size: 14 residues. The DNA of the CDR3 is TGTGCCAGCAGCCGGGACACCAACAGCGGGGAGCTGTTTTTT. Translation: CASSRDTNSGELFF.

The chain carries TRBV18 and TRBJ2-7; 9 bases agree with TRBD1. The CDR3 is made up of 16 amino acids. After removal of 1 base from V and 0 bases from J, the junction contained 4 bases not matched to a gene. CDR1 is KGHSH and CDR2 is LQKENI in the germline V gene. CDR3 amino acids: CASSPLQGASSYEQYF. CDR3 nucleotide sequence: TGTGCCAGCTCACCACTACAGGGGGCGAGCTCCTACGAGCAGTACTTC.

The rearrangement uses TRBV29-1 and TRBJ2-2; D possibly uses TRBD1 or TRBD2 (6 bases each). The CDR3 has 13 amino acids. Germline values: CDR1 SQVTM, CDR2 ANQGSEA. V was clipped by 7 bases and J by 8 bases, with 17 bases between them. CDR3 DNA: TGCAGCGCCCGGAGGGGGGACGCTGGGGAGCTGTTTTTT. Protein sequence: CSARRGDAGELFF.

CDR3 loop: CASSRRWQGIESYEQYF. In DNA, the CDR3 is TGTGCCAGCAGTCGCCGATGGCAGGGGATTGAATCCTACGAGCAGTACTTC. The chain has TRBV6-1 and TRBJ2-7, with D possibly being TRBD1 (6 bases). CDR3 length: 17 amino acids. CDR1 is MNHNS and CDR2 is SASEGT in the germline V gene. V was cut by 5 bases and J by 1 base, with 21 bases left in between.

There are many counts of this clonotype. CDR3 protein: CASSWNRNTIYF. The CDR3 nucleotides are TGTGCCAGCAGTTGGAATAGGAACACCATATATTTT. V and J are TRBV12-3 or TRBV12-4 and TRBJ1-3; D is uncertain. CDR3 length equals 12 residues. V shed 4 bases and J shed 7 bases, with 8 bases lying between them.

This chain connects TRBV28 to TRBJ1-5; D ambiguous. The germline V gene has CDR1 MDHEN and CDR2 SYDVKM. Deletions cut 6 bases from V and 8 bases from J, with 17 bases between. The CDR3 consists of 14 residues. The CDR3 nucleotides are TGTGCCAGCAGCCACCGACGGGAGAGAGAGCCCCAGCATTTT. Amino acids: CASSHRREREPQHF.

This clonotype was counted only a few times. This sequence joins TRBV6-2 or TRBV6-3 and TRBJ1-6; maybe TRBD1 (5 bases). Trimming stripped 5 bases from V and 10 bases from J, with 15 bases between. The germline gives CDR1 MNHEY, CDR2 SVGEGT. The length of the CDR3 is 14 residues. This CDR3 is CASSRTSFNSPLHF. DNA for the CDR3: TGTGCCAGCAGTCGGACATCGTTTAACTCACCCCTCCACTTT.

The sample holds a few counts of this clonotype. This rearrangement joins TRBV6-4 to TRBJ2-7, with D possibly being TRBD1 (6 bases). Germline-derived CDR1 and CDR2 are MRHNA and SNTAGT. The CDR3 runs 13 residues. Trimming shortened V by 7 bases and J by 3 bases, and 13 bases separated the two germline ends. The CDR3 DNA follows: TGTGCCAGCACCGGACAGCTCAACTACGAGCAGTACTTC. Translation gives CASTGQLNYEQYF.

This clonotype was observed a handful of times. The chain links TRBV27 to TRBJ2-7; 10 bases match TRBD1. The germline CDR1 and CDR2 sequences are MNHEY and SMNVEV (reference sequence). Trimming removed 4 bases from V and 2 bases from J; junction bases left unmatched: 5. This CDR3 contains 15 residues. CDR3 sequence: CASSSRTGGPYEQYF. CDR3 DNA: TGTGCCAGCAGTTCGCGGACAGGGGGACCCTACGAGCAGTACTTC.

This clonotype has just a few counts. V gene TRBV6-1 combines with J gene TRBJ2-2, with a possible D match to TRBD1 (6 bases). The V end lost 5 bases, the J end lost 5 bases, and 12 bases lay between the germline ends. Germline values: CDR1 MNHNS, CDR2 SASEGT. This CDR3 contains 14 residues. The CDR3 spells CASSTPGQTGELFF. For the CDR3, the DNA is TGTGCCAGCAGTACTCCGGGACAAACCGGGGAGCTGTTTTTT.

The chain couples TRBV27 to TRBJ2-7; D gene unclear. Trimming stripped 8 bases from V and 7 bases from J, with 12 bases between. Germline CDR1 is MNHEY and CDR2 is SMNVEV (reference sequence). This CDR3 spans 11 amino acids. The CDR3 reads CASGIGREQYF. The DNA for the CDR3 is TGTGCCAGCGGAATCGGTAGGGAGCAGTACTTC.

V is TRBV20-1 and J is TRBJ1-1; no definite D call. Looked up from germline, CDR1 is DFQATT and CDR2 is SNEGSKA (reference sequence). The CDR3 length is 13 residues. Trimming took 6 bases from V and 1 from J, leaving 12 bases between them. CDR3 sequence (DNA): TGCAGTGCCCCCCCTCGGTGGAACACTGAAGCTTTCTTT. This gives the protein CSAPPRWNTEAFF.

This sequence joins TRBV4-3 and TRBJ1-6; 8 bases match TRBD1. Losses at the gene ends were 4 bases for V and 5 bases for J; bases not matched to a gene: 4. Germline lookup yields CDR1 LGHNA and CDR2 YSLEER. The CDR3 loop spans 15 amino acids. The CDR3 sequence: CASSPGTGNNSPLHF. The CDR3 DNA reads as TGCGCCAGCAGCCCTGGGACAGGAAATAATTCACCCCTCCACTTT.